These 15 T cell receptor beta chains share one sample of origin, sequenced in a study of blood T cells in healthy people across ages. Primers used in a second PCR of roughly 6 to 11 cycles were a sample-barcoded 5' primer and a J-beta primer mix. TCRdb ran MiXCR on the 5' RACE reads and lists one entry per CDR3 protein. The sample yields about 1.6 million distinct CDR3 sequences, about 31% seen once. The specimen was blood. These receptors were collected from a woman aged 30 to 39 in good health.

The J gene is TRBJ2-5, the V gene TRBV6-1; 9 bases map to TRBD2. V shed 6 bases and J 4 bases; nucleotides not matched to a gene: 6. The germline V gene encodes CDR1 MNHNS and CDR2 SASEGT. The CDR3 has 14 amino acids. The CDR3 nucleotides are TGTGCCAGCAGCGCGGGGGGGCTAGGAGAGACCCAGTACTTC. It yields the protein CASSAGGLGETQYF.

The genes are TRBV6-1 and TRBJ1-2, with 7 nucleotides matching TRBD1. V dropped 3 bases and J dropped 6; count of bases not matched to a gene: 13. CDR1 is MNHNS and CDR2 is SASEGT in the germline V gene. CDR3 size: 16 residues. The CDR3 coding sequence is TGTGCCAGCAGTGAGATTTTTCGTCCAGGGACAGATGGCTACACCTTC. Its translation: CASSEIFRPGTDGYTF.

This chain connects TRBV15 to TRBJ1-6; 9 bases line up with TRBD1. The germline gives CDR1 LNHNV, CDR2 YYDKDF (reference sequence). This CDR3 region has 17 residues. Trimming at V came to 0 bases and at J to 6 bases, leaving 6 bases not matched to a gene. CDR3 nucleotide sequence: TGTGCCACCAGCAGAGATCGCGGGACAGGGATTAATTCACCCCTCCACTTT. Encoded protein: CATSRDRGTGINSPLHF.

This clonotype was seen many times. The chain uses TRBV20-1 and TRBJ1-2; D unclear. Trimming stripped 3 bases from V and 0 bases from J, with 2 bases between. Germline V CDR1 and CDR2: DFQATT, SNEGSKA (reference sequence). CDR3 length equals 11 residues. Here the CDR3 reads CSASSNYGYTF. CDR3 DNA sequence: TGCAGTGCTAGTTCTAACTATGGCTACACCTTC.

The genes are TRBV20-1 and TRBJ2-1; 7 bases align to TRBD2. Per germline, CDR1 DFQATT and CDR2 SNEGSKA (reference sequence). With V trimmed by 0 bases and J by 13 bases, 12 bases remained unmatched. There are 14 residues in the CDR3. In DNA form, the CDR3 reads TGCAGTGCTAGAGATAAAGGCCTAGCGGCAGGCCAGTTCTTC. It codes for CSARDKGLAAGQFF.

This clonotype was seen at least ten times. The chain uses TRBV9 and TRBJ2-7; the D is unclear. Germline lookup yields CDR1 SGDLS and CDR2 YYNGEE. This CDR3 has 13 residues. Trimming took off 2 bases at V and 4 bases at J, with 10 bases between the two ends. The CDR3: CASSVTVGYEQYF. The DNA of the CDR3 is TGTGCCAGCAGCGTCACCGTTGGGTACGAGCAGTACTTC.

This clonotype was seen more than once but under ten times. The chain has TRBV9 and TRBJ1-2; no firm D call. Germline CDR1 SGDLS, CDR2 YYNGEE. The CDR3 totals 15 residues. With 0 bases removed from V and 8 bases from J, the gap between germline ends came to 17 bases. The CDR3 sequence is CASSVGSYGDGGYTF. The CDR3 nucleotides are TGTGCCAGCAGCGTAGGATCGTACGGGGATGGGGGCTACACCTTC.

The rearrangement links TRBV3-1 to TRBJ2-3; 10 bases map to TRBD2. The CDR3 has 15 residues. CDR1 is LGHDT and CDR2 is YNNKEL in the germline V gene (reference sequence). Losses at the gene ends were 4 bases for V and 2 bases for J; bases not matched to a gene: 3. Written as DNA, the CDR3 is TGTGCCAGCAGCCGGACTAGCGGCCACACAGATACGCAGTATTTT. This gives the protein CASSRTSGHTDTQYF.

This clonotype occurred a few times. This chain joins TRBV27 and TRBJ1-2; 9 nucleotides align to TRBD1. Trimming removed 3 bases from V and 8 bases from J; junction bases left unmatched: 4. The CDR3 length is 13 residues. Looked up from germline, CDR1 is MNHEY and CDR2 is SMNVEV (reference sequence). CDR3 region: CASSLITGGGYTF. CDR3 in DNA: TGTGCCAGCAGTTTGATAACAGGGGGCGGCTACACCTTC.

The V call is TRBV10-1, the J call TRBJ2-2; TRBD2 is a possible D gene (7 bases). Between the trimmed V and J ends, which lost 3 bases and 4 bases, there was a span of 9 bases. Germline CDR1 and CDR2: WNHNN and SYGVQD (reference sequence). The CDR3 runs 14 residues. The CDR3 protein is CASSERGGTGELFF. CDR3 in DNA: TGCGCCAGCAGTGAAAGGGGGGGCACCGGGGAGCTGTTTTTT.

This clonotype was counted only a few times. The rearrangement joins TRBV15 to TRBJ2-2; weak D call: TRBD1 (5 bases). Trimming stripped 0 bases from V and 5 bases from J, with 10 bases between. The CDR3 sequence is 15 residues long. Per the germline V gene, CDR1 is LNHNV and CDR2 is YYDKDF (reference sequence). The CDR3 loop reads CATSRERGGTGELFF. As DNA, the CDR3 is TGTGCCACCAGCAGAGAAAGGGGCGGAACCGGGGAGCTGTTTTTT.

The rearrangement joins TRBV5-1 to TRBJ2-5; tentative D call: TRBD1 (6 bases). Germline CDR1 SGHRS, CDR2 YFSETQ. The germline V and J ends were trimmed by 0 bases and 3 bases, with 15 bases remaining between them. The CDR3 consists of 16 residues. In DNA, the CDR3 is TGCGCCAGCAGCTTGGGATTGGGGGCGCGGGAAGAGACCCAGTACTTC. The encoded protein is CASSLGLGAREETQYF.

The chain couples TRBV7-3 to TRBJ2-1; TRBD2 matches 8 bases. V shed 5 bases, J shed 8 bases, and the junction held 14 bases outside the gene matches. This CDR3 spans 16 amino acids. Looked up from germline, CDR1 is SGHTA and CDR2 is FQGTGA. The DNA for the CDR3 is TGTGCCAGCAGCCCGAAACTAGCGGCCGCCGCAGATGAGCAGTTCTTC. It is translated as CASSPKLAAAADEQFF.

The DNA of the CDR3 is TGTGCCAGCTCAACCGGGACACCCAACTATGGCTACACCTTC. This encodes CASSTGTPNYGYTF. The J gene is TRBJ1-2, the V gene TRBV18; D perhaps matches TRBD1 (6 bases). Trimming shortened V by 5 bases and J by 2 bases, and 12 bases separated the two germline ends. Germline values: CDR1 KGHSH, CDR2 LQKENI. The CDR3 covers 14 residues. Supplemented by reference TRBV18 and TRBJ1-2, the full variable domain reads NAGVMQNPRHLVRRRGQEARLRCSPMKGHSHVYWYRQLPEEGLKFMVYLQKENIIDESGMPKERFSAEFPKEGPSILRIQQVVRGDSAAYFCASSTGTPNYGYTFGSGTRLTVV.

This chain links TRBV2 with TRBJ2-5; no clear D gene. Gene TRBJ2-7 matches the end of the DNA better, so the J call may be wrong. This CDR3 is built from 15 residues. CDR1 and CDR2 from the germline V gene are SNHLY and FYNNEI. In nucleotides, the CDR3 is TGTGCCAGCAGTGAACCGACTGGGTATACCTACGAGCAGTACTTC. Translated: CASSEPTGYTYEQYF.